These 32 T cell receptor beta chains were sequenced from one sample in a study of blood T cell repertoires in COVID-19. The table came from immunoSEQ multiplex PCR; TCRdb's copy has only in-frame clones and leaves some out. The repertoire includes 200,000 to 250,000 clones, around 90% of them detected once, and over 13% sits in the top ten. The specimen sequenced was PBMCs or T cells enriched from blood (not recorded which). These receptors all come from a man between 25 and 39 years old who had been exposed to COVID-19.

The rearrangement joins TRBV11-2 to TRBJ2-2; 9 bases line up with TRBD2. From germline, CDR1 is SGHAT and CDR2 FQNNGV. The length of the CDR3 is 19 residues. After removal of 4 bases from V and 0 bases from J, the junction contained 12 bases not matched to a gene. In nucleotides, the CDR3 is TGTGCCAGCAGCTATTTCGCATCGCGGGGGGGTTCGAACACCGGGGAGCTGTTTTTT. Its protein product is CASSYFASRGGSNTGELFF.

V is TRBV7-3 and J is TRBJ2-5, with TRBD2 as a possible D gene (6 bases). Germline loops: CDR1 SGHTA, CDR2 FQGTGA. V was shortened by 1 base and J by 1 base, with 13 bases between the two germline ends. The length of the CDR3 is 16 residues. In DNA form, the CDR3 reads TGTGCCAGCAGCTTAAATGGAGGGGCGAGCCAAGAGACCCAGTACTTC. Protein product: CASSLNGGASQETQYF.

The CDR3 spells CASSTTGLDPSTDTQYF. The CDR3 nucleotides read TGTGCCAGCAGCACCACAGGTCTCGACCCGAGCACAGATACGCAGTATTTT. V and J are TRBV7-2 and TRBJ2-3, with D possibly being TRBD1 (5 bases). V was cut by 5 bases and J by 0 bases, with 18 bases left in between. The CDR3 totals 17 residues. Germline V gene sequence: CDR1 SGHTA, CDR2 FQGNSA.

Of note for this clone: The same CDR3 arises from other DNA sequences in this sample as well. The V call is TRBV3-1 (or the pseudogene TRBV3-2), the J call TRBJ1-1, with D possibly matching TRBD1 (5 bases). This CDR3 contains 13 residues. V lost 1 base and J 3 bases, leaving 6 bases between the germline ends. CDR1 and CDR2 from the germline V gene are LGHDT and YNNKEL (reference sequence). This chain's CDR3 is CASSQGGDTEAFF. DNA of the CDR3: TGTGCCAGCAGCCAAGGGGGCGACACTGAAGCTTTCTTT.

The CDR3 loop is CASSEGTGGWFDYGYTF. The CDR3 region has the DNA TGTGCCAGCAGTGAAGGGACAGGGGGCTGGTTCGATTATGGCTACACCTTC. The rearrangement links TRBV6-1 to TRBJ1-2, with 11 bases lining up with TRBD1. CDR3 length: 17 residues. Germline CDR1 is MNHNS and CDR2 is SASEGT. V lost 1 base and J lost 5; bases outside the gene matches: 9.

The V call is TRBV7-7, the J call TRBJ2-3; 11 positions match TRBD2. This CDR3 region has 16 residues. After removal of 5 bases from V and 3 bases from J, the junction contained 7 bases not matched to a gene. Germline V gives CDR1 SSHAT, CDR2 FNYEAQ (reference sequence). The CDR3: CASSLLAGGQTDTQYF. CDR3 DNA: TGTGCCAGCAGCCTCTTAGCGGGGGGGCAGACAGATACGCAGTATTTT.

This sequence joins TRBV30 and TRBJ2-7, with 12 nucleotides matching TRBD1. Germline CDR1 is GTSNPN and CDR2 is SVGIG (reference sequence). The CDR3 length is 13 residues. Losses at the gene ends were 7 bases for V and 7 bases for J; bases not matched to a gene: 8. The CDR3 protein is CASRDRGLREQYF. The CDR3 DNA reads as TGTGCCTCCCGGGACAGGGGGCTGAGAGAGCAGTACTTC.

V gene TRBV29-1 combines with J gene TRBJ2-1; 9 bases are shared with TRBD1. Per germline, CDR1 SQVTM and CDR2 ANQGSEA. J lost 8 bases, V lost 7 bases, and 12 bases had no gene match. The CDR3 loop spans 14 amino acids. The CDR3: CSAVTGTGSHEQFF. The CDR3 DNA reads as TGCAGCGCCGTGACCGGGACAGGGAGTCATGAGCAGTTCTTC.

The rearrangement uses TRBV5-6 and TRBJ2-7; D possibly corresponds to TRBD1 (6 bases). Trimming removed 4 bases at V and 2 bases at J, with 10 bases between. The CDR3 is 13 amino acids. CDR1 is SGHDT and CDR2 is YYEEEE in the germline V gene. The CDR3, as DNA: TGTGCCAGCAGCAACAGGGTTACCTACGAGCAGTACTTC. It translates to CASSNRVTYEQYF.

CDR3 bases: TGCGCCAGCAGCCTTCAGGGGTCCGCAGATACGCAGTATTTT. This translates into CASSLQGSADTQYF. This chain links TRBV4-3 with TRBJ2-3, with TRBD1 as a possible D gene (6 bases). CDR1 is LGHNA and CDR2 is YSLEER in the germline V gene. V dropped 4 bases and J dropped 4 bases, with 12 bases sitting between them. This CDR3 region has 14 residues.

This chain connects TRBV5-1 to TRBJ2-5; 13 bases are a match to TRBD2. The CDR3 is 17 amino acids. Germline V gene data show CDR1 as SGHRS and CDR2 as YFSETQ. The trim removed 3 bases at V and 0 bases at J, leaving 5 bases unmatched. The CDR3 coding sequence is TGCGCCAGCAGCTCCGGACTAGCGGGGGCGCACCAAGAGACCCAGTACTTC. Translating it yields CASSSGLAGAHQETQYF.

CDR3 sequence: CASSVGGGIQPQHF. The CDR3 bases are TGTGCCAGCAGCGTAGGCGGGGGAATCCAGCCCCAGCATTTT. The chain has TRBV9 and TRBJ1-5; D might be TRBD1 (5 bases). Looked up from germline, CDR1 is SGDLS and CDR2 is YYNGEE. CDR3 size: 14 residues. The V end lost 0 bases, the J end lost 7 bases, and 11 bases lay between the germline ends. Drawing the rest from reference TRBV9 and TRBJ1-5, the complete variable domain is DSGVTQTPKHLITATGQRVTLRCSPRSGDLSVYWYQQSLDQGLQFLIQYYNGEERAKGNILERFSAQQFPDLHSELNLSSLELGDSALYFCASSVGGGIQPQHFGDGTRLSIL.

This sequence joins TRBV6-5 and TRBJ2-3, with D maybe TRBD1 (6 bases). Germline lookup yields CDR1 MNHEY and CDR2 SVGAGI. CDR3 length: 14 amino acids. The V end lost 6 bases, the J end lost 0 bases, and 10 bases lay between the germline ends. The CDR3 DNA is TGTGCCAGCAGCAGACAGGAGAGCACAGATACGCAGTATTTT. This codes for CASSRQESTDTQYF.

The genes are TRBV9 and TRBJ2-2; 7 bases align to TRBD2. The CDR3 is made up of 16 amino acids. CDR1 is SGDLS and CDR2 is YYNGEE in the germline V gene. J lost 7 bases, V lost 0 bases, and 9 bases had no gene match. CDR3 bases: TGTGCCAGCAGCGTAGCTCCGACGGGGAGGGGCGGGGAGCTGTTTTTT. Translated, it gives CASSVAPTGRGGELFF.

The chain has TRBV3-1 (or the pseudogene TRBV3-2) and TRBJ1-2, with D tentatively TRBD1 (6 bases). Between the trimmed V and J ends, which lost 0 bases and 8 bases, there was a span of 19 bases. The length of the CDR3 is 16 residues. Per the germline V gene, CDR1 is LGHDT and CDR2 is YNNKEL (reference sequence). This CDR3 reads CASSQDRRGRKGGYTF. CDR3 DNA sequence: TGTGCCAGCAGCCAAGATCGGCGGGGGCGTAAGGGAGGCTACACCTTC.

The V gene is TRBV5-1, the J gene TRBJ2-3, with D tentatively TRBD1 (5 bases). The length of the CDR3 is 14 residues. V shed 4 bases and J shed 2 bases, with 11 bases lying between them. The V gene's germline CDR1 is SGHRS and CDR2 YFSETQ. CDR3 sequence (DNA): TGCGCCAGCAGCAGGGGCCTTGACACAGATACGCAGTATTTT. Translated: CASSRGLDTDTQYF.

This clone was recorded only once. This specimen includes other DNA sequences encoding the same CDR3. The chain is built from TRBV7-2 and TRBJ1-2, with 8 nucleotides matching TRBD1. The CDR3 is 13 residues long. Germline CDR1 SGHTA, CDR2 FQGNSA. Trimming took 4 bases from V and 8 from J; bases not matched to a gene: 6. CDR3 sequence: CASSSGTGGGYTF. CDR3 coding DNA: TGTGCCAGCAGCTCTGGGACAGGAGGCGGCTACACCTTC.

V gene TRBV7-2 combines with J gene TRBJ2-7; TRBD1 is a possible D gene (5 bases). CDR3 length equals 14 residues. The ends were cut back, 5 bases at V and 0 bases at J, with 11 bases in the middle. CDR1 is SGHTA, CDR2 FQGNSA, per germline. The CDR3 sequence is CASSATVNSYEQYF. The CDR3 DNA sequence: TGTGCCAGCAGCGCGACAGTGAACTCCTACGAGCAGTACTTC.

The chain is built from TRBV2 and TRBJ2-1, with D perhaps TRBD1 (5 bases). In germline, CDR1 is SNHLY, CDR2 FYNNEI. Trimming stripped 6 bases from V and 9 bases from J, with 9 bases between. CDR3 length: 11 amino acids. In DNA form, the CDR3 reads TGTGCCAGCAGGGGGCTAGGTGAGCAGTTCTTC. Protein product: CASRGLGEQFF.

The rearrangement uses TRBV27 and TRBJ1-5; no clear D. The germline V and J ends were trimmed by 3 bases and 0 bases, with 6 bases remaining between them. This CDR3 is 14 amino acids long. Germline CDR1 reads MNHEY; CDR2 reads SMNVEV (reference sequence). CDR3: CASSFSTSNQPQHF. In DNA, the CDR3 is TGTGCCAGCAGTTTTTCTACTAGCAATCAGCCCCAGCATTTT.

The chain uses TRBV14 and TRBJ2-4; D is perhaps TRBD2 (6 bases). Trimming left V 1 base short and J 0 bases short, with 19 bases between. Per germline, CDR1 SGHDN and CDR2 FVKESK. The CDR3 is made up of 19 amino acids. CDR3 in DNA: TGTGCCAGCAGCCAAGGAACACCGACGGACTATGCAGCCAAAAACATTCAGTACTTC. The encoded protein is CASSQGTPTDYAAKNIQYF. The full variable domain, in which reference TRBV14 and TRBJ2-4 provide the parts outside the CDR3, is EAGVTQFPSHSVIEKGQTVTLRCDPISGHDNLYWYRRVMGKEIKFLLHFVKESKQDESGMPNNRFLAERTGGTYSTLKVQPAELEDSGVYFCASSQGTPTDYAAKNIQYFGAGTRLSVL.

This rearrangement joins TRBV5-1 to TRBJ2-5; TRBD2 agrees at 7 bases. Germline trimming cut 0 bases from V and 1 base from J; bases unmatched to any gene: 0. Germline V lookup: CDR1 SGHRS, CDR2 YFSETQ. The CDR3 extends over 14 amino acids. CDR3 amino acids: CASSLGGGQETQYF. CDR3 coding DNA: TGCGCCAGCAGCTTGGGCGGGGGCCAAGAGACCCAGTACTTC.

V is TRBV5-4 and J is TRBJ2-5; TRBD2 agrees at 8 bases. V trimming: 2 bases; J trimming: 6 bases; junction bases outside the gene matches: 12. CDR1 and CDR2 (germline): SGHNT, YYREEE (reference sequence). This CDR3 spans 16 amino acids. In nucleotides, the CDR3 is TGTGCCAGCAGCTTTCCTGGAGCGGGGGAGGGTAAGACCCAGTACTTC. Its protein product is CASSFPGAGEGKTQYF.

The rearrangement uses TRBV5-5 and TRBJ2-7; D call uncertain. The germline V gene has CDR1 SGHKS and CDR2 YYEKEE (reference sequence). CDR3 length: 14 residues. Trimming pared 3 bases from V and 1 base from J, leaving 11 bases between. The CDR3 reads CASSSELLSYEQYF. In DNA, the CDR3 is TGTGCCAGCAGCTCTGAACTGTTGTCCTACGAGCAGTACTTC. The full variable domain, with the rest looked up from reference TRBV5-5 and TRBJ2-7, is DAGVTQSPTHLIKTRGQQVTLRCSPISGHKSVSWYQQVLGQGPQFIFQYYEKEERGRGNFPDRFSARQFPNYSSELNVNALLLGDSALYLCASSSELLSYEQYFGPGTRLTVT.

V gene TRBV19 combines with J gene TRBJ2-2; a possible D gene is TRBD2 (7 bases). Germline CDR1 reads LNHDA; CDR2 reads SQIVND (reference sequence). Trimming took 5 bases from V and 7 from J, leaving 17 bases between them. The CDR3 totals 15 residues. The CDR3 spells CASSLGGVKDGELFF. In DNA, the CDR3 is TGTGCCAGTAGTTTAGGGGGGGTCAAAGACGGGGAGCTGTTTTTT.

The V gene is TRBV6-5, the J gene TRBJ1-2, with TRBD1 matching over 8 bases. Looked up from germline, CDR1 is MNHEY and CDR2 is SVGAGI. The V segment lost 7 bases and the J segment 8 bases; nucleotides outside the gene matches: 15. The CDR3 loop spans 15 amino acids. The CDR3 nucleotides are TGTGCCAGCAACTTTTGGACAGGGACCGCTCAGGGCTACACCTTC. It specifies CASNFWTGTAQGYTF.

The CDR3 coding sequence is TGCGCCAGCAGCCAGAACAGGGAGGGGGACACTGAAGCTTTCTTT. The encoded protein is CASSQNREGDTEAFF. This chain uses TRBV4-3 with TRBJ1-1, with D possibly matching TRBD1 (6 bases). The germline V gene encodes CDR1 LGHNA and CDR2 YSLEER. This CDR3 has 15 amino acids. Trimming stripped 3 bases from V and 3 bases from J, with 14 bases between.

A single count supports this clone. The CDR3 reads CASSGLAGGRRETQYF. The CDR3 nucleotides read TGTGCCAGCAGCGGACTAGCGGGGGGGCGTCGAGAGACCCAGTACTTC. This sequence joins TRBV9 and TRBJ2-5; 14 bases line up with TRBD2. The germline CDR1 and CDR2 sequences are SGDLS and YYNGEE. The CDR3 has 16 residues. Trimming cost V 3 bases and J 4 bases; bases outside gene matches: 5. Drawing the rest from reference TRBV9 and TRBJ2-5, the complete variable domain is DSGVTQTPKHLITATGQRVTLRCSPRSGDLSVYWYQQSLDQGLQFLIQYYNGEERAKGNILERFSAQQFPDLHSELNLSSLELGDSALYFCASSGLAGGRRETQYFGPGTRLLVL.

The V call is TRBV11-3, the J call TRBJ2-2, with TRBD1 matching over 7 bases. The J segment lost 5 bases and the V segment lost 4 bases, leaving 7 bases of the junction unmatched. The germline gives CDR1 SGHNT, CDR2 YENEEA. The CDR3 consists of 15 residues. In DNA, the CDR3 is TGTGCCAGCAGCTATGGGACAGCCAAAACCGGGGAGCTGTTTTTT. Translation gives CASSYGTAKTGELFF.

The chain couples TRBV20-1 to TRBJ1-2, with D possibly being TRBD1 (6 bases). The CDR3 is 11 amino acids. Trimming removed 6 bases at V and 8 bases at J, with 13 bases between. Germline V gene data show CDR1 as DFQATT and CDR2 as SNEGSKA (reference sequence). The CDR3 nucleotides are TGCAGTGCCAAACCAGGGGTAGGCTACACCTTC. Translating it yields CSAKPGVGYTF.

The CDR3 nucleotides read TGTGCCAGCAGACCGACAGGAAACTATGGCTACACCTTC. Protein: CASRPTGNYGYTF. J is TRBJ1-2 and V is TRBV14; perhaps TRBD1 as D (6 bases). The CDR3 is 13 amino acids. Trimming left V 6 bases short and J 2 bases short, with 10 bases between. CDR1 is SGHDN, CDR2 FVKESK, per germline.

This clone has a single count. The chain has TRBV4-1 and TRBJ1-5; 8 bases are shared with TRBD1. V dropped 4 bases and J dropped 3; count of bases not matched to a gene: 5. The CDR3 covers 15 residues. Germline loops: CDR1 MGHRA, CDR2 YSYEKL. The CDR3 is CASSPGQGPNQPQHF. The CDR3 DNA reads TGCGCCAGCAGCCCCGGACAGGGACCCAATCAGCCCCAGCATTTT.